Listed below are T cell receptor beta chains from one sample, sequenced in a study of cytomegalovirus exposure and HLA in healthy donors. The repertoire was sequenced with immunoSEQ multiplex PCR; TCRdb's copy has only in-frame clones and lacks some. The repertoire holds hundreds of thousands of clones, with around 88% as singletons. The sample consisted of PBMCs. These receptors originate from a woman aged 25 to 39 in good health and CMV-seropositive. The conserved cysteine and the conserved F or W are not part of the CDR3 here. D genes are given only for firm matches. Expanded clones get a size class; other rows say once, few or many, or leave the size out.

j_gene | abundance | d_gene | v_gene | CDR3aa
TRBJ1-3 | - | - | TRBV5-1 | ASSPAGRLIRSGNTIY
TRBJ1-1 | - | - | TRBV15 | ATSPPISDKGANTEAF
TRBJ2-7 | - | TRBD2 | TRBV6-5 | ASSLGLAGSEQY
TRBJ1-4 | - | - | TRBV30 | AWSGPGKDEKLF
TRBJ2-3 | - | TRBD2 | TRBV5-8 | ASSLGLAGPDTQY
TRBJ2-1 | - | TRBD2 | TRBV11-3 | ASSETLAGGPRNEQF
TRBJ1-1 | - | TRBD1 | TRBV19 | ASSADRELATEAF
TRBJ1-1 | - | - | TRBV5-4 | ASSFQDMNTEAF
TRBJ2-3 | - | TRBD2 | TRBV28 | ASGFAGGDGTQY
TRBJ2-7 | - | - | TRBV6-6 | ASSAGQKPSYEQY
TRBJ2-1 | - | - | TRBV6-6 | ASSYTDTGNEQF
TRBJ1-1 | - | - | TRBV9 | ASSSDHGQLGDTEAF
TRBJ1-3 | - | - | TRBV5-1 | ASSLGQSGNTIY
TRBJ2-2 | once | - | TRBV7-9 | ASSTTENTGELF
TRBJ1-1 | once | TRBD1 | TRBV28 | ASSSLPARTGRETEAF
TRBJ2-7 | - | - | TRBV14 | ASSQVGGSYEQY
TRBJ2-5 | - | - | TRBV11-3 | ASRARGEETQY
TRBJ2-1 | - | TRBD2 | TRBV27 | ASSLPRSGSYNEQF
TRBJ1-4 | - | - | TRBV5-1 | ASSLGGSVNEKLF
TRBJ1-3 | - | - | TRBV28 | ASNTGLYSGNTIY
TRBJ1-4 | - | - | TRBV5-1 | ASSPLGGVNEKLF
TRBJ2-1 | once | - | TRBV11-1 | ASSLKGDSVDEQF
TRBJ1-4 | - | - | TRBV19 | ASQYRAKEEKLF
TRBJ1-1 | - | - | TRBV5-1 | ASSFGGGQAF
TRBJ2-1 | - | TRBD2 | TRBV29-1 | SVEGPTSGRAYNEQF
TRBJ1-4 | - | TRBD1 | TRBV7-9 | ASSSTRDRLATNEKLF
TRBJ1-2 | - | - | TRBV19 | ASSKVAGNQSPYT
TRBJ1-4 | - | - | TRBV4-1 | ASSQDRGGLGEKLF
TRBJ2-7 | - | TRBD1 | TRBV7-3 | ASSLSGGASYEQY
TRBJ1-5 | - | - | TRBV15 | ATSRADQPQH
TRBJ2-6 | - | TRBD2 | TRBV30 | AWYGLAENSGANVLT
TRBJ2-3 | once | TRBD1 | TRBV27 | ASSIRTGSMGTDTQY
TRBJ2-1 | - | TRBD2 | TRBV11-3 | ASSGPPAGVNEQF
TRBJ1-4 | - | TRBD1 | TRBV25-1 | ASRQGNEKLF